The rows below give T cell receptor beta chains drawn from one sample of a study of T-cell memory formation after mild COVID-19. From the 5' RACE reads, TCRdb called clonotypes with MiXCR, one entry per CDR3 protein. The sample includes hundreds of thousands of distinct CDR3 sequences, about 17% seen only once; the top ten take 20% to 25%. The source material was PBMCs or a T cell subset sorted from them (not recorded which). The receptors were sampled from a man between 18 and 29 years old who had mild COVID-19 (a few samples of this study predate the infection). Cell type and time point are not known. The CDR3 runs from the conserved cysteine through the conserved F or W. Each record gives: V gene, J gene, clone size, D gene, CDR3 protein, CDR3 DNA. A D gene is named only where the DNA matches it firmly. Part of the rows lack a size; the others show once, few, many or a class for expanded clones.

>TRBV7-9|TRBJ1-5|few|.
CASSSGMKPQHF
TGTGCCAGCAGCTCCGGGATGAAGCCCCAGCATTTT
>TRBV20-1|TRBJ2-3|few|.
CSARLSSGTLSYF
TGCAGTGCTAGATTATCTTCCGGGACACTTTCGTATTTT
>TRBV20-1|TRBJ2-2|few|.
CSAPSRTGELFF
TGCAGTGCTCCAAGTCGCACCGGGGAGCTGTTTTTT
>TRBV30|TRBJ2-3|few|TRBD1
CAWGQGGTDTQYF
TGTGCCTGGGGACAGGGGGGGACAGATACGCAGTATTTT
>TRBV5-4|TRBJ2-4|.|TRBD1
CASSPGDRGNIQYF
TGTGCCAGCAGCCCAGGGGACAGGGGGAACATTCAGTACTTC
>TRBV28|TRBJ1-5|few|.
CASRLYGDVQPQHF
TGTGCCAGCAGATTATACGGGGATGTCCAGCCCCAGCATTTT
>TRBV7-6|TRBJ2-7|many|.
CASSLDGFYEQYF
TGTGCCAGCAGCTTAGACGGATTCTACGAGCAGTACTTC
>TRBV10-3|TRBJ1-5|few|.
CAISDRENQPQHF
TGTGCCATCAGTGACCGGGAAAACCAGCCCCAGCATTTT
>TRBV4-2|TRBJ2-1|.|TRBD1
CASSQETGDLNEQFF
TGTGCCAGCAGCCAAGAAACAGGGGACCTAAATGAGCAGTTCTTC
>TRBV7-2|TRBJ1-2|few|TRBD1
CASSRDRANYGYTF
TGTGCCAGCAGCCGGGACAGAGCTAACTATGGCTACACCTTC
>TRBV12-3/TRBV12-4|TRBJ2-3|.|TRBD2
CASRILAGTDTQYF
TGTGCCAGCAGGATACTAGCGGGCACAGATACGCAGTATTTT
>TRBV11-1|TRBJ2-1|few|.
CASSLRDKTYNEQFF
TGTGCCAGCAGCTTACGGGACAAGACGTACAATGAGCAGTTCTTC
>TRBV12-3/TRBV12-4|TRBJ2-3|.|TRBD2
CASSFGGGVRDTQYF
TGTGCCAGCAGTTTTGGCGGGGGGGTGCGGGATACGCAGTATTTT
>TRBV7-9|TRBJ2-3|few|TRBD2
CASSPWVAGGPDTQYF
TGTGCCAGCAGCCCATGGGTAGCGGGGGGTCCAGATACGCAGTATTTT
>TRBV19|TRBJ2-6|few|.
CASSMFGVGANVLTF
TGTGCCAGTAGTATGTTTGGGGTTGGGGCCAACGTCCTGACTTTC
>TRBV7-2|TRBJ2-3|few|TRBD2
CASRAQSGGYTDTQYF
TGTGCCAGCAGGGCCCAGAGCGGGGGGTACACAGATACGCAGTATTTT
>TRBV5-1|TRBJ1-3|few|.
CASSLTGVSGNTIYF
TGCGCCAGCAGCTTGACAGGCGTCTCTGGAAACACCATATATTTT
>TRBV4-1|TRBJ1-4|many|.
CASSQDRGTDATNEKLFF
TGCGCCAGCAGCCAAGATCGGGGCACCGATGCAACTAATGAAAAACTGTTTTTT
>TRBV5-1|TRBJ2-2|many|.
CASSLAGPKSGELFF
TGCGCCAGCAGCTTGGCGGGACCCAAATCCGGGGAGCTGTTTTTT
>TRBV27|TRBJ1-5|.|.
CASTSLAGRGNQPQHF
TGTGCCAGCACCTCCCTGGCGGGACGGGGAAATCAGCCCCAGCATTTT
>TRBV25-1|TRBJ2-4|.|.
CASSDVRANIQYF
TGTGCCAGCAGTGACGTAAGGGCGAACATTCAGTACTTC
>TRBV6-6|TRBJ2-1|.|.
CASSRQLETYNEQFF
TGTGCCAGCAGCAGACAGCTGGAGACATACAATGAGCAGTTCTTC
>TRBV20-1|TRBJ2-7|few|TRBD2
CSASGTRKVLEQYF
TGCAGTGCCTCCGGGACTAGAAAAGTTCTCGAGCAGTACTTC
>TRBV12-3/TRBV12-4|TRBJ1-2|.|TRBD1
CASSSGQVYGYTF
TGTGCCAGCAGTTCGGGACAGGTCTATGGCTACACCTTC
>TRBV7-2|TRBJ1-4|few|TRBD1
CASSPDRVSEKLFF
TGTGCCAGCAGTCCGGACAGGGTTAGTGAAAAACTGTTTTTT
>TRBV5-5|TRBJ2-4|few|.
CASSLGGVGNIQYF
TGTGCCAGCAGCTTGGGAGGGGTCGGGAACATTCAGTACTTC